The 29 T cell receptor beta chains given below trace back to one sample, sequenced in a study of cytotoxic CD8 clonotypes in ibrutinib-treated CLL. Data came from immunoSEQ multiplex PCR; TCRdb stores just in-frame clones and leaves some out. The table has approximately 350,000 clones, about 61% seen once. The sequencing used PBMCs, collected after 36 months of ibrutinib treatment. The receptors derive from a human donor with chronic lymphocytic leukemia.

Worth noting for this clone: Other DNA variants within this sample encode the same CDR3. The chain carries TRBV11-3 and TRBJ2-7; D is unresolved. This CDR3 region has 13 residues. V was clipped by 2 bases and J by 0 bases, with 5 bases between them. Looked up from germline, CDR1 is SGHNT and CDR2 is YENEEA. The CDR3 protein is CASSLTSSYEQYF. The CDR3 DNA is TGTGCCAGCAGCTTAACCAGCTCCTACGAGCAGTACTTC.

The CDR3 sequence: CASSIPGIKETQYF. CDR3 DNA sequence: TGTGCCAGTAGTATTCCCGGGATTAAAGAGACCCAGTACTTC. This chain connects TRBV19 to TRBJ2-5, with D possibly being TRBD2 (5 bases). The CDR3 runs 14 residues. Trimming took 3 bases from V and 3 from J, leaving 11 bases between them. Germline CDR1 reads LNHDA; CDR2 reads SQIVND (reference sequence).

This clone was recorded a few times. The rearrangement links TRBV5-6 to TRBJ1-1, with 9 positions matching TRBD1. This CDR3 region has 16 residues. The trim removed 2 bases at V and 0 bases at J, leaving 5 bases unmatched. Germline-derived CDR1 and CDR2 are SGHDT and YYEEEE. Here the CDR3 DNA reads TGTGCCAGCAGCTTAAGACAGGGGGTCCTGAACACTGAAGCTTTCTTT. Protein product: CASSLRQGVLNTEAFF. The complete variable domain, with remaining parts taken from reference TRBV5-6 and TRBJ1-1, reads DAGVTQSPTHLIKTRGQQVTLRCSPKSGHDTVSWYQQALGQGPQFIFQYYEEEERQRGNFPDRFSGHQFPNYSSELNVNALLLGDSALYLCASSLRQGVLNTEAFFGQGTRLTVV.

The chain has TRBV7-9 and TRBJ1-2; the match to TRBD1 covers 10 bases. This CDR3 has 15 amino acids. CDR1 and CDR2 from the germline V gene are SEHNR and FQNEAQ (reference sequence). V dropped 3 bases and J dropped 3; count of bases not matched to a gene: 4. CDR3 in amino acids: CASSFGQGVDYGYTF. The CDR3 nucleotides read TGTGCCAGCAGCTTCGGACAGGGGGTAGACTATGGCTACACCTTC.

This sequence joins TRBV4-1 and TRBJ2-7; tentative D call: TRBD2 (6 bases). Germline V gene data show CDR1 as MGHRA and CDR2 as YSYEKL. There are 15 residues in the CDR3. V lost 5 bases and J 5 bases, leaving 19 bases between the germline ends. The CDR3 sequence: CASSTQPGLTDEQYF. Written as DNA, the CDR3 is TGCGCCAGCAGCACACAACCGGGACTGACGGACGAGCAGTACTTC.

This clone was seen a few times. The chain is built from TRBV5-1 and TRBJ1-2, with 7 bases aligning to TRBD1. The CDR3 covers 14 residues. CDR1 SGHRS and CDR2 YFSETQ come from the germline V gene. After removal of 7 bases from V and 7 bases from J, the junction contained 13 bases not matched to a gene. This chain's CDR3 is CASRNVTGVIGYTF. The CDR3 DNA reads TGCGCCAGCCGAAATGTCACAGGGGTTATTGGCTACACCTTC.

The CDR3 bases are TGTGCCACCCTTCGGGGTAATTCACCCCTCCACTTT. This encodes CATLRGNSPLHF. The rearrangement joins TRBV6-5 to TRBJ1-6; no firm D call. The CDR3 contains 12 residues. Germline V gene lookup returns CDR1 MNHEY and CDR2 SVGAGI. The V end lost 10 bases, the J end lost 6 bases, and 10 bases lay between the germline ends.

This chain links TRBV11-2 with TRBJ2-5; 11 nucleotides agree with TRBD1. Unmatched junction bases numbered 0, after V lost 1 base and J lost 2 bases. This CDR3 is 15 amino acids long. CDR1 SGHAT and CDR2 FQNNGV come from the germline V gene. The CDR3 bases are TGTGCCAGCAGCTTAGGGGACAGGGGGCAAGAGACCCAGTACTTC. Encoded protein: CASSLGDRGQETQYF.

The V gene is TRBV11-2, the J gene TRBJ1-3, with D uncertain. The CDR3 sequence is 15 residues long. V lost 1 base and J lost 3, with 10 bases in between. The germline V gene has CDR1 SGHAT and CDR2 FQNNGV. DNA of the CDR3: TGTGCCAGCAGCTTAGTTTCGGGCAGTGGAAACACCATATATTTT. Protein: CASSLVSGSGNTIYF. The whole variable domain, remainder taken from reference TRBV11-2 and TRBJ1-3, is EAGVAQSPRYKIIEKRQSVAFWCNPISGHATLYWYQQILGQGPKLLIQFQNNGVVDDSQLPKDRFSAERLKGVDSTLKIQPAKLEDSAVYLCASSLVSGSGNTIYFGEGSWLTVV.

This clone was seen just once. The J gene is TRBJ1-1, the V gene TRBV29-1; no clear D gene. This CDR3 is 12 amino acids long. Between the trimmed V and J ends, which lost 4 bases and 2 bases, there was a span of 8 bases. Germline CDR1 is SQVTM and CDR2 is ANQGSEA. This CDR3 reads CSVAQKNTEAFF. The CDR3 bases are TGCAGCGTTGCACAAAAAAACACTGAAGCTTTCTTT.

The chain recombines TRBV9 with TRBJ2-1, with TRBD2 identical over 13 bases. Germline lookup yields CDR1 SGDLS and CDR2 YYNGEE. The ends lost 0 bases at V and 3 bases at J; junction bases unmatched: 15. There are 21 residues in the CDR3. The CDR3 nucleotides are TGTGCCAGCAGCGTAGATGCAGGACCACCGGGACTAGCGGGGCTCTACAATGAGCAGTTCTTC. This codes for CASSVDAGPPGLAGLYNEQFF.

The rearrangement uses TRBV29-1 and TRBJ1-1; TRBD1 agrees at 7 bases. The germline gives CDR1 SQVTM, CDR2 ANQGSEA. The CDR3 is made up of 12 amino acids. Trimming removed 8 bases from V and 4 bases from J; junction bases left unmatched: 7. The CDR3 bases are TGCAGCTCGGGGCCAGGGGGCACTGAAGCTTTCTTT. This encodes CSSGPGGTEAFF. Full variable domain (missing parts from reference TRBV29-1 and TRBJ1-1): SAVISQKPSRDICQRGTSLTIQCQVDSQVTMMFWYRQQPGQSLTLIATANQGSEATYESGFVIDKFPISRPNLTFSTLTVSNMSPEDSSIYLCSSGPGGTEAFFGQGTRLTVV.

This chain uses TRBV7-9 with TRBJ1-3; TRBD1 might be the D (6 bases). This CDR3 region has 16 residues. Germline CDR1 reads SEHNR; CDR2 reads FQNEAQ (reference sequence). V was shortened by 0 bases and J by 3 bases, with 12 bases between the two germline ends. CDR3 nucleotides: TGTGCCAGCAGCTTAGCCACAGGGTACGGTGGAAACACCATATATTTT. Encoded protein: CASSLATGYGGNTIYF.

This clone showed up just a few times. This chain links TRBV11-2 with TRBJ1-1, with TRBD1 as a possible D gene (5 bases). Looked up from germline, CDR1 is SGHAT and CDR2 is FQNNGV. Trimming pared 8 bases from V and 0 bases from J, leaving 16 bases between. The CDR3 consists of 15 residues. The CDR3 sequence: CASARDVLVNTEAFF. CDR3 coding DNA: TGTGCCAGCGCCCGGGACGTGCTGGTGAACACTGAAGCTTTCTTT. Variable domain in full (rest from reference TRBV11-2 and TRBJ1-1): EAGVAQSPRYKIIEKRQSVAFWCNPISGHATLYWYQQILGQGPKLLIQFQNNGVVDDSQLPKDRFSAERLKGVDSTLKIQPAKLEDSAVYLCASARDVLVNTEAFFGQGTRLTVV.

The chain couples TRBV7-9 to TRBJ2-7; D is undetermined. The germline V and J ends were trimmed by 3 bases and 2 bases, with 8 bases remaining between them. This CDR3 is built from 13 residues. Germline loops: CDR1 SEHNR, CDR2 FQNEAQ (reference sequence). In nucleotides, the CDR3 is TGTGCCAGCAGCTTGAGCAACCCCTACGAGCAGTACTTC. Protein sequence: CASSLSNPYEQYF. Filled out from reference TRBV7-9 and TRBJ2-7, the complete variable domain reads DTGVSQNPRHKITKRGQNVTFRCDPISEHNRLYWYRQTLGQGPEFLTYFQNEAQLEKSRLLSDRFSAERPKGSFSTLEIQRTEQGDSAMYLCASSLSNPYEQYFGPGTRLTVT.

The chain employs TRBV5-1 and TRBJ2-1; a possible D gene is TRBD2 (6 bases). The length of the CDR3 is 14 residues. Trimming left V 3 bases short and J 7 bases short, with 14 bases between. Germline CDR1 SGHRS, CDR2 YFSETQ. The CDR3, as DNA: TGCGCCAGCAGCTCGGGACTCCAAGGGAATGAGCAGTTCTTC. It codes for CASSSGLQGNEQFF.

V gene TRBV27 combines with J gene TRBJ2-3; D remains ambiguous. CDR1 and CDR2 (germline): MNHEY, SMNVEV (reference sequence). V shed 0 bases and J shed 2 bases, with 6 bases lying between them. The CDR3 loop spans 14 amino acids. The CDR3 protein is CASSLSGVTDTQYF. In DNA, the CDR3 is TGTGCCAGCAGTTTATCTGGTGTCACAGATACGCAGTATTTT.

A single count supports this clone. This chain uses TRBV29-1 with TRBJ2-1; 12 bases line up with TRBD1. Germline V gives CDR1 SQVTM, CDR2 ANQGSEA. Unmatched junction bases numbered 7, after V lost 5 bases and J lost 8 bases. The CDR3 has 14 residues. CDR3 loop: CSVFSGQGAYEQFF. DNA of the CDR3: TGCAGCGTTTTTTCGGGACAGGGGGCTTATGAGCAGTTCTTC.

V gene TRBV2 combines with J gene TRBJ2-5, with a weak D call TRBD1 (6 bases). The CDR3 extends over 13 amino acids. Germline V gene sequence: CDR1 SNHLY, CDR2 FYNNEI. Trimming removed 8 bases at V and 5 bases at J, with 15 bases between. In DNA, the CDR3 is TGTGCCAGCGGGGCCAGGGGCGGGGAGACCCAGTACTTC. Its protein is CASGARGGETQYF. Filled out from reference TRBV2 and TRBJ2-5, the complete variable domain reads EPEVTQTPSHQVTQMGQEVILRCVPISNHLYFYWYRQILGQKVEFLVSFYNNEISEKSEIFDDQFSVERPDGSNFTLKIRSTKLEDSAMYFCASGARGGETQYFGPGTRLLVL.

This clone showed up just a few times. The genes are TRBV18 and TRBJ1-3; the D is unclear. Per the germline V gene, CDR1 is KGHSH and CDR2 is LQKENI. Trimming removed 3 bases from V and 6 bases from J, with 15 bases in between. The CDR3 consists of 15 residues. CDR3 coding DNA: TGTGCCAGCTCACCTCTAACCTTCAACCCAAACACCATATATTTT. As protein: CASSPLTFNPNTIYF.

This clone was seen a handful of times. This chain links TRBV9 with TRBJ2-3; TRBD2 matches at 7 bases. There are 16 residues in the CDR3. Trimming at V came to 4 bases and at J to 2 bases, leaving 10 bases not matched to a gene. Looked up from germline, CDR1 is SGDLS and CDR2 is YYNGEE. CDR3 nucleotide sequence: TGTGCCAGCAGCCCCGGGCGGGGGTTAAACACAGATACGCAGTATTTT. This codes for CASSPGRGLNTDTQYF.

The genes are TRBV5-1 and TRBJ2-1, with D maybe TRBD2 (6 bases). The V end was cut by 5 bases, the J end by 8 bases, with 17 bases between. Germline CDR1 reads SGHRS; CDR2 reads YFSETQ. CDR3 length: 14 amino acids. CDR3 amino acids: CASRTGVQSYEQFF. In DNA, the CDR3 is TGCGCCAGCAGGACGGGGGTTCAGTCGTATGAGCAGTTCTTC.

This sequence joins TRBV7-2 and TRBJ2-1, with 8 bases fitting TRBD2. V lost 5 bases and J lost 9; bases outside the gene matches: 15. Germline CDR1 SGHTA, CDR2 FQGNSA. The CDR3 covers 16 residues. CDR3 residues: CASSRAGTSRSGEQFF. CDR3 bases: TGTGCCAGCAGCCGCGCCGGGACTAGTCGTTCCGGTGAGCAGTTCTTC.

The chain is built from TRBV5-6 and TRBJ1-5; 7 nucleotides match TRBD1. V lost 5 bases and J lost 2; bases outside the gene matches: 7. Germline V gene lookup returns CDR1 SGHDT and CDR2 YYEEEE. The CDR3 runs to 15 residues. CDR3 in amino acids: CASSDRVLGNQPQHF. The CDR3 nucleotides read TGTGCCAGCAGTGACAGGGTTTTGGGCAATCAGCCCCAGCATTTT.

This clone was seen more than once but under ten times. The chain is built from TRBV10-2 and TRBJ1-1, with 7 bases identical to TRBD1. The CDR3 runs 16 residues. With 7 bases clipped from V and 0 bases from J, the junction kept 11 bases outside the gene matches. Germline CDR1 reads WSHSY; CDR2 reads SAAADI. CDR3 loop: CASIRGLQGMNTEAFF. The CDR3 DNA follows: TGCGCCAGCATTCGAGGTCTACAGGGGATGAACACTGAAGCTTTCTTT.

The genes are TRBV7-2 and TRBJ1-5; 9 nucleotides agree with TRBD1. This CDR3 contains 15 residues. The V gene end was trimmed by 5 bases and the J gene end by 7 bases; junction bases not matched to a gene: 9. CDR1 is SGHTA, CDR2 FQGNSA, per germline. The CDR3 here is CASSPDRGANQPQHF. In DNA form, the CDR3 reads TGTGCCAGCAGCCCGGACAGGGGTGCAAACCAGCCCCAGCATTTT.

The V and J genes are TRBV21-1 and TRBJ2-7; the D call of TRBD2 is as the table states it, not checked on the DNA. TRBV21-1 is recorded as a pseudogene. The CDR3 is made up of 18 amino acids. The CDR3 sequence is CASSKVSGVPAGFYEQYF. Here the CDR3 DNA reads TGTGCCAGCAGCAAAGTAAGCGGGGTTCCTGCGGGGTTCTACGAGCAGTACTTC.

This chain joins TRBV7-9 and TRBJ2-6; possible D gene TRBD1, 6 bases. This CDR3 is built from 17 residues. Germline V gene sequence: CDR1 SEHNR, CDR2 FQNEAQ (reference sequence). Trimming left V 5 bases short and J 2 bases short, with 16 bases between. CDR3: CASSLNTGIPGANVLTF. DNA for the CDR3: TGTGCCAGCAGCCTCAATACAGGGATACCTGGGGCCAACGTCCTGACTTTC.

The chain's CDR3 is CASSFGLHTGELFF. DNA for the CDR3: TGTGCCAGCAGTTTTGGGCTCCACACCGGGGAGCTGTTTTTT. V gene TRBV28 combines with J gene TRBJ2-2; D is unresolved. This CDR3 has 14 residues. V was cut by 3 bases and J by 3 bases, with 8 bases left in between. Germline CDR1 and CDR2: MDHEN and SYDVKM.